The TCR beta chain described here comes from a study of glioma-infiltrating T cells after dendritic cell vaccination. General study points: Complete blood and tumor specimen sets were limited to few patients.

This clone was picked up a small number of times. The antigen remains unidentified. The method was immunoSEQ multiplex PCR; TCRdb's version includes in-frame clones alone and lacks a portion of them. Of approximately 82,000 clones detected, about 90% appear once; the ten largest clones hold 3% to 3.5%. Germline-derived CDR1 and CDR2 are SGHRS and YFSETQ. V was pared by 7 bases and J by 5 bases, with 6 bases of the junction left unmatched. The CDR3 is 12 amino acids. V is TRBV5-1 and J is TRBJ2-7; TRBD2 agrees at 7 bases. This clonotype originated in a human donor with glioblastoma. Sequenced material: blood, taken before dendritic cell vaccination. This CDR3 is CASSAGVNEQYF. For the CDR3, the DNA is TGCGCCAGCTCTGCGGGGGTTAACGAGCAGTACTTC.